The 5 T cell receptor beta chains presented below share a single source sample, sequenced in a study of CD8+ T cells in alopecia areata. cDNA serving as the sequencing template came from extracted, reverse transcribed RNA. The assay was immunoSEQ multiplex PCR, and TCRdb's table has in-frame clones only and misses some. The table records tens of thousands of clones, just over 45% of them present only once. The sample's treatment: oral pan-JAK inhibitor, 5-10 mg twice daily. The sequences come from CD8+ T cells sorted from blood, collected at approximately week 37, from a patient treated with tofacitinib. Every receptor here comes from a human donor with alopecia areata.

This clone is a singleton in its sample. The rearrangement uses TRBV29-1 and TRBJ2-5; possible D gene TRBD2, 5 bases. The J call may be wrong; the DNA end is better matched by TRBJ2-7. The CDR3 totals 11 residues. Germline assignment: CDR1 SQVTM and CDR2 ANQGSEA. The CDR3 DNA follows: TGCAGCGTGGGAGTCTCCTACGAGCAGTACTTC. Translated, it gives CSVGVSYEQYF.

The chain recombines TRBV27 with TRBJ2-7; 7 bases are shared with TRBD1. Germline CDR1 MNHEY, CDR2 SMNVEV (reference sequence). CDR3 size: 15 residues. The junction had 5 bases not matched to a gene; V was cut back by 3 bases and J by 0 bases. The CDR3: CASSFLGQLSYEQYF. Written as DNA, the CDR3 is TGTGCCAGCAGTTTTCTGGGACAGCTCTCCTACGAGCAGTACTTC.

The chain recombines TRBV27 with TRBJ2-5; D call uncertain. CDR1 and CDR2 (germline): MNHEY, SMNVEV (reference sequence). V was shortened by 6 bases and J by 2 bases, with 13 bases between the two germline ends. The length of the CDR3 is 14 residues. CDR3: CASSTAMEQETQYF. The CDR3 nucleotides read TGTGCCAGCAGCACGGCGATGGAGCAAGAGACCCAGTACTTC.

The chain joins TRBV4-1 to TRBJ2-7; 11 nucleotides line up with TRBD2. V lost 4 bases and J lost 3; bases outside the gene matches: 5. The CDR3 length is 15 residues. CDR1 and CDR2 (germline): MGHRA, YSYEKL. CDR3 nucleotide sequence: TGCGCCAGCAGCCCGGGGGGGACTAGCGGCTACGAGCAGTACTTC. Its protein is CASSPGGTSGYEQYF.

This clone has only one observation. The chain uses TRBV4-1 and TRBJ1-1; 8 bases are a match to TRBD1. The CDR3 runs 15 residues. Trimming at V came to 2 bases and at J to 1 base, leaving 3 bases not matched to a gene. Germline loops: CDR1 MGHRA, CDR2 YSYEKL. CDR3 DNA sequence: TGCGCCAGCAGCCAACAGCAGGGGGCGAACACTGAAGCTTTCTTT. It translates to CASSQQQGANTEAFF.